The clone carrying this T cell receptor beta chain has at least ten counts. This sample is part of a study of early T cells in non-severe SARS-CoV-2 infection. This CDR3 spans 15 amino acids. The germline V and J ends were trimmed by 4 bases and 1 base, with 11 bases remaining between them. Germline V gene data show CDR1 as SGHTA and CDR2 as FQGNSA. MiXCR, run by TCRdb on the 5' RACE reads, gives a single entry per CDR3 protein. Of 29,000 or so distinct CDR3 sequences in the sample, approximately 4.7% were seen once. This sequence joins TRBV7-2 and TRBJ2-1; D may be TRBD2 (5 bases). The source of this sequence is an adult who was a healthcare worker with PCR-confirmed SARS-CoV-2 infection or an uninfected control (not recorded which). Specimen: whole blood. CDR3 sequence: CASSSEGLSYNEQFF. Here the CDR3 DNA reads TGTGCCAGCAGCTCCGAGGGATTATCCTACAATGAGCAGTTCTTC.